This T cell receptor beta chain was identified in a study of response to subunit inactivated influenza vaccine. With 6 bases removed from V and 1 base from J, the gap between germline ends came to 6 bases. CDR1 and CDR2 from the germline V gene are DFQATT and SNEGSKA (reference sequence). The CDR3 is 11 amino acids. TCRdb passed the RT-PCR reads through MiXCR, listing each CDR3 protein once. The data hold around 850,000 distinct CDR3 sequences, with around 20% observed a single time. The sequenced sample was PBMCs from blood, obtained more than 4 days after vaccination. The rearrangement joins TRBV20-1 to TRBJ1-1; tentative D call: TRBD1 (5 bases). This clonotype was sampled from a man aged 50-59 years who received an inactivated influenza vaccine. In nucleotides, the CDR3 is TGCAGTGCGGGACGGAACACTGAAGCTTTCTTT. It is translated as CSAGRNTEAFF.